This is a list of T cell receptor beta chains from one sample in a study of blood T cell repertoires in COVID-19. Clones were sequenced by immunoSEQ multiplex PCR, and TCRdb holds only the in-frame ones, with some missing. The data show about 100,000 clones, roughly four fifths seen once. The sample comprised peripheral blood. The source is a man aged 40-50 years with active or convalescent COVID-19. Each CDR3 is given with its conserved first and last residue. A D gene is named only where the DNA matches it firmly. Size tells how often a clone was seen (once, few, many) or the class of an expanded clone, and some rows leave it out.

abundance	v_gene	d_gene	j_gene	CDR3nt	CDR3aa
.	TRBV10-3	TRBD1	TRBJ1-5	TGTGCCATCAGTGAGGGACAGGGGAACAATCAGCCCCAGCATTTT	CAISEGQGNNQPQHF
.	TRBV18	.	TRBJ1-2	TGTGCCAGCTCACCCGATGAGAACTATGGCTACACCTTC	CASSPDENYGYTF
once	TRBV11-2	TRBD2	TRBJ2-3	TGTGCCAGCAGCCTTAGACTAGCGGGGTTACCGGGGGATACGCAGTATTTT	CASSLRLAGLPGDTQYF
.	TRBV18	TRBD1	TRBJ2-7	TGTGCCAGCTCCGGGACACAGGACAGGGGGGCCTACGAGCAGTACTTC	CASSGTQDRGAYEQYF
few	TRBV7-2	.	TRBJ2-1	TGTGCCAGCAGCCCCACTAGGAATGAGCAGTTCTTC	CASSPTRNEQFF
.	TRBV12-5	.	TRBJ2-5	TGTGCTAGTGGTTTGGTACCCGCCGGGAGTCCTCAGTACTTC	CASGLVPAGSPQYF
.	TRBV7-9	.	TRBJ2-7	TGTGCCAGCAGCTTAGGGCAGGCATACTACGAGCAGTACTTC	CASSLGQAYYEQYF
.	TRBV6-5	TRBD1	TRBJ2-7	TGTGCCAGCAGTACCCGGGACAGGTCGTACGAGCAGTACTTC	CASSTRDRSYEQYF
.	TRBV6-1	TRBD1	TRBJ2-1	TGTGCCAGCAGTGAAGTTATCTCAGGGGGTCGCAATGAGCAGTTCTTC	CASSEVISGGRNEQFF
.	TRBV5-6	.	TRBJ1-2	TGTGCCAGCAGCTTTCTTTCCAGCCCTAGTAACTATGGCTACACCTTC	CASSFLSSPSNYGYTF
.	TRBV3-1/TRBV3-2	TRBD2	TRBJ2-3	TGTGCCAGCAGCCAAGTCCCTAGCGGGGATACAGATACGCAGTATTTT	CASSQVPSGDTDTQYF
few	TRBV6-2/TRBV6-3	.	TRBJ1-2	TGTGCCAGCAGTTACGAAGAGGGGACAATAGTGAATGGCTACACCTTC	CASSYEEGTIVNGYTF
once	TRBV15	TRBD2	TRBJ2-1	TGTGCCACCAGCAGAGATTCGGGCGGGGGGGCTACCTACAATGAGCAGTTCTTC	CATSRDSGGGATYNEQFF
.	TRBV6-5	TRBD1	TRBJ1-2	TGTGCCAGCAGTTACCGGCCGGGACAGAGGAATGGCTACACCTTC	CASSYRPGQRNGYTF
.	TRBV4-1	TRBD1	TRBJ1-5	TGCGCCAGCAGCCCCACGCTTGGACAGGGGGCTGGGCAGCCCCAGCATTTT	CASSPTLGQGAGQPQHF
.	TRBV5-6	.	TRBJ1-2	TGTGCCAGCAGCTTAAGCGGCGGCTACACCTTC	CASSLSGGYTF
.	TRBV25-1	TRBD1	TRBJ1-6	TGTGCCAGCAGTGAATATGGGACAGTTAATTCACCCCTCCACTTT	CASSEYGTVNSPLHF
medium-sized	TRBV5-6	TRBD1	TRBJ1-3	TGTGCCAGCAGTATGTCCCTCACACAGGGGTTAACGGGAAACACCATATATTTT	CASSMSLTQGLTGNTIYF
.	TRBV5-1	.	TRBJ2-7	TGCGCCAGCAGCCCCGACCCGGCGGCCCTCTACGAGCAGTACTTC	CASSPDPAALYEQYF
once	TRBV9	.	TRBJ1-1	TGTGCCAGCAGCGCTTTTAAGAACACTGAAGCTTTCTTT	CASSAFKNTEAFF
.	TRBV7-6	.	TRBJ2-3	TGTGCCAGCAGCCCCGTAGGGGTCTACACGCAGTATTTT	CASSPVGVYTQYF
.	TRBV9	.	TRBJ1-6	TGTGCCAGCGCCCCACAGAACTATAATTCACCCCTCCACTTT	CASAPQNYNSPLHF
.	TRBV25-1	.	TRBJ1-6	TGTGCCAGCAGTGCAGGAAGTAGCTTT	CASSAGSSF
.	TRBV5-1	.	TRBJ2-3	TGCGCCAGCAGCTTGGAGGGATTTGGGGCGGATACGCAGTATTTT	CASSLEGFGADTQYF
.	TRBV6-5	.	TRBJ1-4	TGTGCCAGCAGTTACATACAGGGAGTAGAACTGTTTTTT	CASSYIQGVELFF
.	TRBV30	.	TRBJ1-1	TGTGCCTGTTTAACCCTCACAGTGAACACTGAAGCTTTCTTT	CACLTLTVNTEAFF
.	TRBV7-2	TRBD1	TRBJ1-5	TGTGCCAGCAGCGGGACAGGGGGGGTCTATAGCAATCAGCCCCAGCATTTT	CASSGTGGVYSNQPQHF
.	TRBV11-2	.	TRBJ2-5	TGTGCCACCCCGCGGGTCACTCTACAAGAGACCCAGTACTTC	CATPRVTLQETQYF
.	TRBV18	.	TRBJ1-3	TGTGCCAGCTCACCATTGGCAGAACCTGGAAACACCATATATTTT	CASSPLAEPGNTIYF
.	TRBV3-1/TRBV3-2	TRBD1	TRBJ2-2	TGTGCCAGCAGAAACAGGGGGCCCACCGGGGAGCTGTTTTTT	CASRNRGPTGELFF
.	TRBV18	.	TRBJ2-7	TGTGCCAGCTCACCAGAGACAAGGTACGAGCAGTACTTC	CASSPETRYEQYF
.	TRBV7-9	.	TRBJ2-4	TGTGCCAGCAGCTTAGGGGGCGGCCGGATCGGTGCCCCAAACATTCAGTACTTC	CASSLGGGRIGAPNIQYF
.	TRBV6-2/TRBV6-3	TRBD2	TRBJ2-2	TGTGCCAGCAGCCCGGGACTAGCGAACACCGGGGAGCTGTTTTTT	CASSPGLANTGELFF
few	TRBV13	.	TRBJ1-4	TGTGCCAGCAGCTGGCGGGGGCCTAATGAAAAACTGTTTTTT	CASSWRGPNEKLFF
.	TRBV6-4	TRBD2	TRBJ2-1	TGTGCCAGCAGTGAGGTCTCGGGAGGGGGGAAAGGCAATGAGCAGTTCTTC	CASSEVSGGGKGNEQFF
once	TRBV6-1	.	TRBJ2-7	TGTGCCAGCAGTGACAGGTTCACCTACGAGCAGTACTTC	CASSDRFTYEQYF
.	TRBV5-8	.	TRBJ2-5	TGTGCCAGCAGCTTGTCCGGGTCTGAGACCCAGTACTTC	CASSLSGSETQYF
.	TRBV14	TRBD2	TRBJ2-5	TGTGCCAGCAGCCAAGTAGCGGGGACAACCCAAGAGACCCAGTACTTC	CASSQVAGTTQETQYF
.	TRBV13	TRBD1	TRBJ1-3	TGTGCCAGCAGCTTCCCAGGGGGCGCGGGCGGAAACACCATATATTTT	CASSFPGGAGGNTIYF
.	TRBV18	.	TRBJ1-3	TGTGCCAGCTCACCAGCCGGCGGGGGATTCATCTCTGGAAACACCATATATTTT	CASSPAGGGFISGNTIYF
few	TRBV6-2/TRBV6-3	.	TRBJ1-2	TGTGCCAGCAGTCCCCGGGGGGGCCTCTATGGCTACACCTTC	CASSPRGGLYGYTF
.	TRBV18	.	TRBJ1-5	TGTGCCAGCTCACCCCAGGGTGATAGCAATCAGCCCCAGCATTTT	CASSPQGDSNQPQHF